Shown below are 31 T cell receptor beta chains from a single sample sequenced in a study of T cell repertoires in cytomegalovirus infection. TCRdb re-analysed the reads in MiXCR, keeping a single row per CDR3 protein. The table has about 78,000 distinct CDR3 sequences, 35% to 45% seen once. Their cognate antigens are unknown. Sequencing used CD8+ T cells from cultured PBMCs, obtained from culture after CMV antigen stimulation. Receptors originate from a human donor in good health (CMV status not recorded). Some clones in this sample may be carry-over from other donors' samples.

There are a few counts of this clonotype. Here the CDR3 reads CSAPPGTGVFGQPQHF. CDR3 DNA sequence: TGCAGTGCTCCTCCCGGGACAGGGGTTTTTGGTCAGCCCCAGCATTTT. The chain combines TRBV20-1 with TRBJ1-5; 10 bases match TRBD1. V was clipped by 5 bases and J by 6 bases; unmatched bases: 13. The CDR3 is 16 residues long. In germline, CDR1 is DFQATT, CDR2 SNEGSKA (reference sequence).

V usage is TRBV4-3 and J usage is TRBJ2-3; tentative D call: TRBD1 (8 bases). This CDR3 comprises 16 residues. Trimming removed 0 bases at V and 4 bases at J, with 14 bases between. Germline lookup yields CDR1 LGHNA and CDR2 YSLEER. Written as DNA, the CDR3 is TGCGCCAGCAGCCAAGATCACAGGGGGGGCGCAGATACGCAGTATTTT. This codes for CASSQDHRGGADTQYF.

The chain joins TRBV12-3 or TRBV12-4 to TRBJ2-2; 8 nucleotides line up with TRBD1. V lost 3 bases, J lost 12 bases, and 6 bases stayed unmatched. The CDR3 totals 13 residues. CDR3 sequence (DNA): TGTGCCAGCAGTTTGGAGTGGGACAGGAAGCTGTTTTTT. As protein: CASSLEWDRKLFF.

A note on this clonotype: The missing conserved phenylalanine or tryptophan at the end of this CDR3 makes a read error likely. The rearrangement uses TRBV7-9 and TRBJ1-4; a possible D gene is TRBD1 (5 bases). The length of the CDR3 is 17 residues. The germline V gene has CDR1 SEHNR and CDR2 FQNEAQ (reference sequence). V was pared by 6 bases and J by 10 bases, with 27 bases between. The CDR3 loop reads CASSSSGTGPSEGKLFS. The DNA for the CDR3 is TGTGCCAGCAGTTCCTCGGGAACGGGACCCTCGGAGGGAAAACTGTTTTCT.

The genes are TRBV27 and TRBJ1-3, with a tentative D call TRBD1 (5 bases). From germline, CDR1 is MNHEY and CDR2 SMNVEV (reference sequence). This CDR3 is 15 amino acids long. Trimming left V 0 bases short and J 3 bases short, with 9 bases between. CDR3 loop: CASSLSWGSGNTIYF. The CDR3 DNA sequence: TGTGCCAGCAGTTTATCATGGGGGAGTGGAAACACCATATATTTT.

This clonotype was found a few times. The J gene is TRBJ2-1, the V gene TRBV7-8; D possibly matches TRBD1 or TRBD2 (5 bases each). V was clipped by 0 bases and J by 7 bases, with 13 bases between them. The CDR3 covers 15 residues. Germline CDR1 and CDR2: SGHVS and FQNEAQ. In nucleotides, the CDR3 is TGTGCCAGCAGCTTAGCTGGGAGACAGTCGAATGAGCAGTTCTTC. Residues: CASSLAGRQSNEQFF.

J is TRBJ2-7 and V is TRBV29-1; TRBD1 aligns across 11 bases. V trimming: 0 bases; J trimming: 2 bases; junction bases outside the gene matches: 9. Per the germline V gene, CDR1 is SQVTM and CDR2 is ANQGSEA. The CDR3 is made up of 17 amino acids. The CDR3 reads CSVEDPVGQGAAYEQYF. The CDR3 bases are TGCAGCGTTGAAGATCCTGTCGGACAGGGGGCGGCCTACGAGCAGTACTTC.

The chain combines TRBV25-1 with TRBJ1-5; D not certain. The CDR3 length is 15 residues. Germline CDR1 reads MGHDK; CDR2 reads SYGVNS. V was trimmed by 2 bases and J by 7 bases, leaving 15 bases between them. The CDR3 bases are TGTGCCAGCAGTGAAGAACCGGGAGAAGGCCAGCCCCAGCATTTT. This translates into CASSEEPGEGQPQHF.

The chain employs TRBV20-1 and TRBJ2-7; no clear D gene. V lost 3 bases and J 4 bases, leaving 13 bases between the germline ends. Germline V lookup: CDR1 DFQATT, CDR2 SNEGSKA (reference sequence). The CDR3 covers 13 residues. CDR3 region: CSASLGRIYEQYF. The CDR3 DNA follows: TGCAGTGCTAGTCTCGGGCGGATTTACGAGCAGTACTTC.

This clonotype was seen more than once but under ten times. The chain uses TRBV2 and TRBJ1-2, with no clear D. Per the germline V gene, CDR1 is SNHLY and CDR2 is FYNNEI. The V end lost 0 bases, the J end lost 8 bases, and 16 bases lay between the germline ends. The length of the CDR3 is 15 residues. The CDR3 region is CASSEARIVGYGYTF. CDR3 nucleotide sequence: TGTGCCAGCAGTGAAGCGCGGATAGTGGGGTACGGCTACACCTTC.

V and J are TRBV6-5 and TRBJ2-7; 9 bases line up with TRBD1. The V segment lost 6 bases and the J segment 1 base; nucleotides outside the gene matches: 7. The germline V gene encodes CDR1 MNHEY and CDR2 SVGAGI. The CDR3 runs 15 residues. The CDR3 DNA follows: TGTGCCAGCAGAGTGGTCGGGACAGGGTCCTACGAGCAGTACTTC. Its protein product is CASRVVGTGSYEQYF.

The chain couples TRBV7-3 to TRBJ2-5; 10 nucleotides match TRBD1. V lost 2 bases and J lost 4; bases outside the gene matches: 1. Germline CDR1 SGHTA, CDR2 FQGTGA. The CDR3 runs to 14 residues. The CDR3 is CASSLWTGGETQYF. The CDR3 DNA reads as TGTGCCAGCAGCTTATGGACAGGGGGAGAGACCCAGTACTTC.

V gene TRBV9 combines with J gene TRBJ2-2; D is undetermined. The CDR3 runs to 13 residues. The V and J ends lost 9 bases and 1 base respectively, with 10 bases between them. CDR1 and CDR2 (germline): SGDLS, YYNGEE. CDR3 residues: CATSAGNTGELFF. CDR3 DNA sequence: TGTGCCACCTCGGCAGGGAACACCGGGGAGCTGTTTTTT.

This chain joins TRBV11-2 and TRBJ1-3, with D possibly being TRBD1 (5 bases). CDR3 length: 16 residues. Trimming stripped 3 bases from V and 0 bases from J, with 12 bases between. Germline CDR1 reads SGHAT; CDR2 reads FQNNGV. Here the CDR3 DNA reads TGTGCCAGCAGCTTCTACAGGAACCTCTCTGGAAACACCATATATTTT. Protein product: CASSFYRNLSGNTIYF.

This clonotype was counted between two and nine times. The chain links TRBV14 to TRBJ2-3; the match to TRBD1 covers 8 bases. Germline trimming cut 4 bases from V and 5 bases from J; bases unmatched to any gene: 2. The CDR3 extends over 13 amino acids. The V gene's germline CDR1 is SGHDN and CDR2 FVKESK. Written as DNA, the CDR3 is TGTGCCAGCAGCCTCGACAGGGGAGATACGCAGTATTTT. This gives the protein CASSLDRGDTQYF.

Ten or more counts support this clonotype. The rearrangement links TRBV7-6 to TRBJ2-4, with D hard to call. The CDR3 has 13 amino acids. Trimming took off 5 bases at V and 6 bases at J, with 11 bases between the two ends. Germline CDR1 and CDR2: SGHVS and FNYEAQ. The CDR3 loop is CASSLGVGNIQYF. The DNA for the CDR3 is TGTGCCAGCAGCCTTGGAGTGGGAAACATTCAGTACTTC.

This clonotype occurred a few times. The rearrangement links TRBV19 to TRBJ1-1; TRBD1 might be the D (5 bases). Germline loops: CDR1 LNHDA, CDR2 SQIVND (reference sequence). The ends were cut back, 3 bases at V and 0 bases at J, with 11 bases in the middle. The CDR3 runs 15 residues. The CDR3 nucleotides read TGTGCCAGTAGTATCTTTGGGGCTATGAACACTGAAGCTTTCTTT. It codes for CASSIFGAMNTEAFF. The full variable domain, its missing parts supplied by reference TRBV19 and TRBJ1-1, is DGGITQSPKYLFRKEGQNVTLSCEQNLNHDAMYWYRQDPGQGLRLIYYSQIVNDFQKGDIAEGYSVSREKKESFPLTVTSAQKNPTAFYLCASSIFGAMNTEAFFGQGTRLTVV.

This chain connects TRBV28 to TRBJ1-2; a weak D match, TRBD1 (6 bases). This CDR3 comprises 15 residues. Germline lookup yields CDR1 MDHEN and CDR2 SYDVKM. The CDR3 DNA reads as TGTGTCGCGGGGGCAGGCGCCGCCAGTAACTATGGCTACACCTTC. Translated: CVAGAGAASNYGYTF.

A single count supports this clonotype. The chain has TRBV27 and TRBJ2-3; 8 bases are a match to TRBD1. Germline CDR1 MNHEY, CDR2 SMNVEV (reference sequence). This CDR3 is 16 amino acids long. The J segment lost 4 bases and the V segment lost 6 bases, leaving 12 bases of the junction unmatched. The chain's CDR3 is CASSDRGLAAADTQYF. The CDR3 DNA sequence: TGTGCCAGCAGCGACAGGGGCCTTGCGGCCGCAGATACGCAGTATTTT.

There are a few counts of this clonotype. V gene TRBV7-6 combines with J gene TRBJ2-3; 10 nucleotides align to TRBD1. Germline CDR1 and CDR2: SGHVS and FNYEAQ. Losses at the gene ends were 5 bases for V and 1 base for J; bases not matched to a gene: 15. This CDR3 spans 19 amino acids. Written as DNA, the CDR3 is TGTGCCAGCAGCCGAGACCTCCCGGGACAGGGGATCGGCACAGATACGCAGTATTTT. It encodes CASSRDLPGQGIGTDTQYF. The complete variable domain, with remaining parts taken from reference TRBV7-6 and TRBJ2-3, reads GAGVSQSPRYKVTKRGQDVALRCDPISGHVSLYWYRQALGQGPEFLTYFNYEAQQDKSGLPNDRFSAERPEGSISTLTIQRTEQRDSAMYRCASSRDLPGQGIGTDTQYFGPGTRLTVL.

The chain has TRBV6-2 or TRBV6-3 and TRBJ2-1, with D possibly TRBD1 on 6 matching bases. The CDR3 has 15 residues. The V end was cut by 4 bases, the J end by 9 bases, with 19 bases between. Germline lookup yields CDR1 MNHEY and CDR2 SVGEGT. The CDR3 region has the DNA TGTGCCAGCAGTTCGTATGCAGGGGTGGTTGCTGAGCAGTTCTTC. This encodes CASSSYAGVVAEQFF.

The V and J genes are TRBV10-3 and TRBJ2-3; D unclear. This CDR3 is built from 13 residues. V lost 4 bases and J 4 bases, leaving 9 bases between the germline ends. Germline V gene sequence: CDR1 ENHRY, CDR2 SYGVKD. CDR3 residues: CAISGPWADTQYF. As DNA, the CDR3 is TGTGCCATCAGTGGGCCCTGGGCAGATACGCAGTATTTT.

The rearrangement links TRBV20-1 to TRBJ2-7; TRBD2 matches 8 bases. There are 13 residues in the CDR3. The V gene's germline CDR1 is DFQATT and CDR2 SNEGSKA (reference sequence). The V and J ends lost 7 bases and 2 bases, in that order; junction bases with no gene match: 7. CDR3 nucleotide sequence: TGCAGTGTTGCGGGGGGTTGGACCTACGAGCAGTACTTC. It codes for CSVAGGWTYEQYF.

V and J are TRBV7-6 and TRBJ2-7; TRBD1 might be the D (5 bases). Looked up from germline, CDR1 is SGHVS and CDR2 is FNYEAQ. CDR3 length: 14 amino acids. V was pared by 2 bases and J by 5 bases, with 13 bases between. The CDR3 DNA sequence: TGTGCCAGCAGCTTATCCGCAGGGCAGAACGAGCAGTACTTC. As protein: CASSLSAGQNEQYF.

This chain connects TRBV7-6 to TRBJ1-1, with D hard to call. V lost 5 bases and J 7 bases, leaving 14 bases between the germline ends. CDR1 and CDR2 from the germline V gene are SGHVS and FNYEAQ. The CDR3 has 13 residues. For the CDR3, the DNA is TGTGCCAGCAGCGACGAGTTGGGGAATGAAGCTTTCTTT. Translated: CASSDELGNEAFF.

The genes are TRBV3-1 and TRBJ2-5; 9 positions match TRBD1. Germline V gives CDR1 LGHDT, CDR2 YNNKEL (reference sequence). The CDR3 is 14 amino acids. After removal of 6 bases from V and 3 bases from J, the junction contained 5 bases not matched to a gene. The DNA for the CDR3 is TGTGCCAGCAGACCAACAGGGGGCGAAGAGACCCAGTACTTC. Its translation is CASRPTGGEETQYF.

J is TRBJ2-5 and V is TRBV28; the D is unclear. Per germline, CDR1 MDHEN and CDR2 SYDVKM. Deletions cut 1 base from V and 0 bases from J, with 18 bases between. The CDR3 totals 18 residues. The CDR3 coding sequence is TGTGCCAGCAGTTTATCCCCGCTTACGGGCGGCTACCAAGAGACCCAGTACTTC. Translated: CASSLSPLTGGYQETQYF.

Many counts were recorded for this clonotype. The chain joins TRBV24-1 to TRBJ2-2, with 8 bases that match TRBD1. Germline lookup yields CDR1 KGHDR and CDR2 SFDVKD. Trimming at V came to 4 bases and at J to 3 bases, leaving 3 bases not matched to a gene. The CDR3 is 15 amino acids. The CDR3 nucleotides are TGTGCCACCAGTGAGTCGGACAGGGACACCGGGGAGCTGTTTTTT. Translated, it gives CATSESDRDTGELFF.

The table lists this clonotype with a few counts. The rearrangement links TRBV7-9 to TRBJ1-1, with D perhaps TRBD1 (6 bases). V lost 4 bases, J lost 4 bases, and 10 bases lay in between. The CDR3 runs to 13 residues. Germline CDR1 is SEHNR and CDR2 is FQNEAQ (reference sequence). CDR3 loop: CASSSWTVTEAFF. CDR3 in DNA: TGTGCCAGCAGCTCCTGGACAGTCACTGAAGCTTTCTTT.

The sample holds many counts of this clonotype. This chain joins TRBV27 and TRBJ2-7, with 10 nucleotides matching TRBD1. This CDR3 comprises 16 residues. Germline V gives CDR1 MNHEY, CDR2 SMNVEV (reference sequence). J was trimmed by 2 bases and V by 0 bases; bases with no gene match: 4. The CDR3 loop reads CASSLSGQGDTYEQYF. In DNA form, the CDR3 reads TGTGCCAGCAGTTTATCAGGACAGGGGGATACCTACGAGCAGTACTTC.

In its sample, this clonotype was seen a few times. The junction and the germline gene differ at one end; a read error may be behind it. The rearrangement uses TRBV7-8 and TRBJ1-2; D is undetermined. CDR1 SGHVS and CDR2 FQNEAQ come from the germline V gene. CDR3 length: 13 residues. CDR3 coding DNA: TGTGTCAGCAGCTTAGATGGGAGCTATGGCTACACCTTC. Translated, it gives CVSSLDGSYGYTF.